Listed here are 29 T cell receptor beta chains from one sample, sequenced in a study of blood T cell repertoires in COVID-19. Using immunoSEQ multiplex PCR, the repertoire was profiled, and TCRdb retains in-frame clones only, with some absent. This sample has some 50,000 clones; 70% to 90% occur once, and the top ten carry under 6%. Sample: peripheral blood. The source is a man in his forties with active COVID-19.

This sequence joins TRBV5-6 and TRBJ2-3; D not resolved. The germline V gene has CDR1 SGHDT and CDR2 YYEEEE. The ends were cut back, 3 bases at V and 6 bases at J, with 11 bases in the middle. The CDR3 totals 13 residues. CDR3 DNA: TGTGCCAGCAGCTCCCCCAGCAGGGATACGCAGTATTTT. Encoded protein: CASSSPSRDTQYF.

J is TRBJ1-1 and V is TRBV30; no firm D call. V dropped 5 bases and J dropped 0 bases, with 13 bases sitting between them. CDR1 and CDR2 from the germline V gene are GTSNPN and SVGIG (reference sequence). This CDR3 comprises 14 residues. In DNA, the CDR3 is TGTGCCTGGGCCCAACCCTGGCTGAACACTGAAGCTTTCTTT. It specifies CAWAQPWLNTEAFF. Full variable domain (missing parts from reference TRBV30 and TRBJ1-1): SQTIHQWPATLVQPVGSPLSLECTVEGTSNPNLYWYRQAAGRGLQLLFYSVGIGQISSEVPQNLSASRPQDRQFILSSKKLLLSDSGFYLCAWAQPWLNTEAFFGQGTRLTVV.

The chain joins TRBV11-2 to TRBJ2-1; D may be TRBD2 (6 bases). From germline, CDR1 is SGHAT and CDR2 FQNNGV. CDR3 length: 16 amino acids. The V end lost 5 bases, the J end lost 2 bases, and 16 bases lay between the germline ends. DNA of the CDR3: TGTGCCAGCAGCCCGCAATGGGGGGTAACCTACAATGAGCAGTTCTTC. Residues: CASSPQWGVTYNEQFF.

The V call is TRBV6-5, the J call TRBJ2-3, with TRBD2 identical over 8 bases. The CDR3 totals 15 residues. Losses at the gene ends were 7 bases for V and 4 bases for J; bases not matched to a gene: 10. The germline gives CDR1 MNHEY, CDR2 SVGAGI. The chain's CDR3 is CASIERLAYADTQYF. CDR3 sequence (DNA): TGTGCCAGCATCGAGAGACTAGCGTACGCAGATACGCAGTATTTT.

This clone is labeled medium-sized. Here the CDR3 DNA reads TGTGCCAGCAGTTTAGTAAGGACAGGGTTTGAAAAACTGTTTTTT. Translating gives CASSLVRTGFEKLFF. This sequence joins TRBV27 and TRBJ1-4, with 8 bases that match TRBD1. The germline V gene has CDR1 MNHEY and CDR2 SMNVEV (reference sequence). After removal of 2 bases from V and 7 bases from J, the junction contained 6 bases not matched to a gene. CDR3 size: 15 residues.

The chain is built from TRBV5-1 and TRBJ1-1; D perhaps matches TRBD1 (5 bases). Germline CDR1 reads SGHRS; CDR2 reads YFSETQ. The CDR3 is 12 residues long. The V end was cut by 4 bases, the J end by 3 bases, with 7 bases between. The CDR3 here is CASSQTDTEAFF. In DNA form, the CDR3 reads TGCGCCAGCAGCCAGACAGACACTGAAGCTTTCTTT.

V usage is TRBV28 and J usage is TRBJ2-7, with D possibly matching TRBD1 (5 bases). The CDR3 has 12 amino acids. The germline gives CDR1 MDHEN, CDR2 SYDVKM. Trimming removed 10 bases at V and 2 bases at J, with 12 bases between. The CDR3 nucleotides are TGTGCCACCGTTGCAGGGACCTACGAGCAGTACTTC. Encoded protein: CATVAGTYEQYF.

V gene TRBV7-6 combines with J gene TRBJ1-4; D ambiguous. Germline values: CDR1 SGHVS, CDR2 FNYEAQ. The CDR3 loop spans 12 amino acids. V lost 2 bases and J lost 8, with 6 bases in between. CDR3 region: CASSLMEEKLFF. CDR3 sequence (DNA): TGTGCCAGCAGCTTAATGGAGGAAAAACTGTTTTTT.

This chain uses TRBV7-9 with TRBJ2-7; TRBD2 matches 8 bases. With V trimmed by 2 bases and J by 0 bases, 6 bases remained unmatched. This CDR3 contains 16 residues. Per germline, CDR1 SEHNR and CDR2 FQNEAQ (reference sequence). CDR3 bases: TGTGCCAGCAGCTTAAAGGGCGGGAGGTACTCCTACGAGCAGTACTTC. Translation gives CASSLKGGRYSYEQYF.

V is TRBV7-6 and J is TRBJ1-3; D ambiguous. Germline CDR1 and CDR2: SGHVS and FNYEAQ. Trimming took off 0 bases at V and 0 bases at J, with 15 bases between the two ends. The CDR3 length is 18 residues. The chain's CDR3 is CASSLALLGVSSGNTIYF. In nucleotides, the CDR3 is TGTGCCAGCAGCTTAGCCCTCCTCGGGGTCTCCTCTGGAAACACCATATATTTT.

This chain links TRBV28 with TRBJ2-1, with 9 bases aligning to TRBD2. Germline values: CDR1 MDHEN, CDR2 SYDVKM. Trimming cost V 3 bases and J 7 bases; bases outside gene matches: 4. The CDR3 consists of 14 residues. In DNA form, the CDR3 reads TGTGCCAGCAGTTTGCTCACTAGCGGGAATGAGCAGTTCTTC. This translates into CASSLLTSGNEQFF. The full variable domain, in which reference TRBV28 and TRBJ2-1 provide the parts outside the CDR3, is DVKVTQSSRYLVKRTGEKVFLECVQDMDHENMFWYRQDPGLGLRLIYFSYDVKMKEKGDIPEGYSVSREKKERFSLILESASTNQTSMYLCASSLLTSGNEQFFGPGTRLTVL.

V and J are TRBV7-3 and TRBJ2-3; possible D gene TRBD2, 5 bases. Germline V gene lookup returns CDR1 SGHTA and CDR2 FQGTGA. The CDR3 totals 13 residues. Trimming pared 0 bases from V and 10 bases from J, leaving 11 bases between. The CDR3 reads CASSLTILAPQYF. CDR3 DNA: TGTGCCAGCAGCTTAACGATCCTAGCCCCGCAGTATTTT.

The chain couples TRBV9 to TRBJ2-7; D not resolved. The CDR3 contains 13 residues. Per the germline V gene, CDR1 is SGDLS and CDR2 is YYNGEE. Trimming pared 2 bases from V and 2 bases from J, leaving 8 bases between. CDR3 region: CASSVAGTYEQYF. The CDR3 DNA reads TGTGCCAGCAGCGTGGCAGGTACCTACGAGCAGTACTTC. Using reference TRBV9 and TRBJ2-7 for the parts outside the CDR3, the full variable domain is DSGVTQTPKHLITATGQRVTLRCSPRSGDLSVYWYQQSLDQGLQFLIQYYNGEERAKGNILERFSAQQFPDLHSELNLSSLELGDSALYFCASSVAGTYEQYFGPGTRLTVT.

The V gene is TRBV18, the J gene TRBJ1-1; TRBD1 is a possible D gene (5 bases). From germline, CDR1 is KGHSH and CDR2 LQKENI. V was clipped by 3 bases and J by 1 base, with 12 bases between them. The CDR3 has 15 residues. CDR3 nucleotides: TGTGCCAGCTCACCTAAGGGGAATCGGAACACTGAAGCTTTCTTT. It translates to CASSPKGNRNTEAFF. The full variable domain, its missing parts supplied by reference TRBV18 and TRBJ1-1, is NAGVMQNPRHLVRRRGQEARLRCSPMKGHSHVYWYRQLPEEGLKFMVYLQKENIIDESGMPKERFSAEFPKEGPSILRIQQVVRGDSAAYFCASSPKGNRNTEAFFGQGTRLTVV.

The chain carries TRBV29-1 and TRBJ1-2; no clear D gene. V shed 4 bases and J shed 2 bases, with 5 bases lying between them. The CDR3 is made up of 11 amino acids. From germline, CDR1 is SQVTM and CDR2 ANQGSEA. DNA of the CDR3: TGCAGCGTTGCCACAAACTATGGCTACACCTTC. This translates into CSVATNYGYTF.

The chain employs TRBV18 and TRBJ2-4; no clear D gene. Germline V gives CDR1 KGHSH, CDR2 LQKENI. The CDR3 runs 16 residues. Deletions cut 3 bases from V and 1 base from J, with 13 bases between. CDR3 region: CASSPFEVAAKNIQYF. As DNA, the CDR3 is TGTGCCAGCTCACCGTTTGAGGTGGCGGCCAAAAACATTCAGTACTTC.

This clone was observed a single time. The V and J genes are TRBV7-6 and TRBJ1-2, with D possibly TRBD1 on 5 matching bases. The CDR3 runs 16 residues. CDR1 is SGHVS, CDR2 FNYEAQ, per germline. V was shortened by 1 base and J by 2 bases, with 14 bases between the two germline ends. CDR3 protein: CASSLVAGERNYGYTF. CDR3 in DNA: TGTGCCAGCAGCTTAGTGGCGGGGGAAAGGAACTATGGCTACACCTTC.

This clone appeared a single time. The chain links TRBV7-9 to TRBJ2-1; TRBD2 agrees at 12 bases. The V gene's germline CDR1 is SEHNR and CDR2 FQNEAQ (reference sequence). V lost 5 bases, J lost 7 bases, and 9 bases stayed unmatched. This CDR3 region has 16 residues. CDR3 nucleotide sequence: TGTGCCAGCAGCCGGACTAGCGGGGACCCCTGGAATGAGCAGTTCTTC. It translates to CASSRTSGDPWNEQFF.

This clone showed up just a few times. This chain's CDR3 is CASSPFSDQPQHF. The CDR3 bases are TGTGCCAGCTCACCTTTCAGCGATCAGCCCCAGCATTTT. V is TRBV18 and J is TRBJ1-5; no clear D gene. The V end lost 3 bases, the J end lost 5 bases, and 8 bases lay between the germline ends. CDR1 KGHSH and CDR2 LQKENI come from the germline V gene. CDR3 length: 13 residues.

The gene calls are TRBV28 and TRBJ1-4; D might be TRBD1 (6 bases). From germline, CDR1 is MDHEN and CDR2 SYDVKM. The germline V and J ends were trimmed by 6 bases and 3 bases, with 11 bases remaining between them. CDR3 length equals 14 residues. CDR3 coding DNA: TGTGCCAGCAGCCGGACAGTGCCTAATGAAAAACTGTTTTTT. Residues: CASSRTVPNEKLFF. Using reference TRBV28 and TRBJ1-4 for the parts outside the CDR3, the full variable domain is DVKVTQSSRYLVKRTGEKVFLECVQDMDHENMFWYRQDPGLGLRLIYFSYDVKMKEKGDIPEGYSVSREKKERFSLILESASTNQTSMYLCASSRTVPNEKLFFGSGTQLSVL.

V is TRBV7-3 and J is TRBJ2-1; 8 bases are shared with TRBD1. From germline, CDR1 is SGHTA and CDR2 FQGTGA. V was pared by 5 bases and J by 6 bases, with 6 bases of the junction left unmatched. The CDR3 has 14 amino acids. CDR3 sequence reads: CASSPGQGINEQFF. CDR3 bases: TGTGCCAGCAGCCCTGGACAGGGTATCAATGAGCAGTTCTTC.

The CDR3 sequence: CSVGREGYEQFF. Here the CDR3 DNA reads TGCAGCGTTGGCCGGGAGGGGTATGAGCAGTTCTTC. This chain links TRBV29-1 with TRBJ2-1, with TRBD2 identical over 8 bases. The CDR3 covers 12 residues. Trimming at V came to 4 bases and at J to 8 bases, leaving 4 bases not matched to a gene. Germline V gene sequence: CDR1 SQVTM, CDR2 ANQGSEA.

This clone was picked up a small number of times. The chain has TRBV10-1 and TRBJ1-4; 10 bases agree with TRBD1. Germline CDR1 WNHNN, CDR2 SYGVQD (reference sequence). The CDR3 consists of 14 residues. V lost 6 bases and J lost 6; bases outside the gene matches: 4. The CDR3 bases are TGCGCCAGCAGCCCCGGGACAGGGGATGAAAAACTGTTTTTT. This sequence encodes CASSPGTGDEKLFF.

This chain connects TRBV5-1 to TRBJ2-7; 9 nucleotides align to TRBD1. Germline CDR1 SGHRS, CDR2 YFSETQ. The J segment lost 1 base and the V segment lost 4 bases, leaving 3 bases of the junction unmatched. CDR3 length equals 14 residues. The CDR3 loop reads CASSEGTGSYEQYF. CDR3 coding DNA: TGCGCCAGCAGCGAGGGGACAGGGTCCTACGAGCAGTACTTC.

The chain uses TRBV18 and TRBJ2-3; a weak D match, TRBD1 (6 bases). CDR3 length: 14 residues. Trimming shortened V by 0 bases and J by 5 bases, and 9 bases separated the two germline ends. Germline CDR1 and CDR2: KGHSH and LQKENI. The CDR3 DNA reads as TGTGCCAGCTCACCACCGGGGGCGGGAGATACGCAGTATTTT. Translated, it gives CASSPPGAGDTQYF.

The rearrangement links TRBV6-1 to TRBJ1-3; D is uncertain. The CDR3 loop spans 15 amino acids. Trimming removed 3 bases at V and 3 bases at J, with 12 bases between. CDR1 is MNHNS and CDR2 is SASEGT in the germline V gene. For the CDR3, the DNA is TGTGCCAGCAGTGACGACGCAGGACTTGGAAACACCATATATTTT. This codes for CASSDDAGLGNTIYF.

The chain uses TRBV5-1 and TRBJ2-7; 8 bases agree with TRBD1. Trimming at V came to 1 base and at J to 2 bases, leaving 2 bases not matched to a gene. CDR1 SGHRS and CDR2 YFSETQ come from the germline V gene. This CDR3 spans 14 amino acids. The CDR3 protein is CASSLYRGAYEQYF. The CDR3 nucleotides are TGCGCCAGCAGCTTGTACAGGGGGGCCTACGAGCAGTACTTC.

The chain uses TRBV27 and TRBJ1-4, with 8 bases lining up with TRBD1. Germline lookup yields CDR1 MNHEY and CDR2 SMNVEV (reference sequence). Trimming removed 5 bases from V and 3 bases from J; junction bases left unmatched: 8. The CDR3 spans 16 residues. The CDR3 is CASSGTGGWSNEKLFF. CDR3 nucleotides: TGTGCCAGCAGTGGAACAGGGGGTTGGTCTAATGAAAAACTGTTTTTT.

This chain uses TRBV6-1 with TRBJ1-1, with no clear D. V lost 2 bases and J lost 6, with 13 bases in between. This CDR3 spans 14 amino acids. The germline V gene encodes CDR1 MNHNS and CDR2 SASEGT. In nucleotides, the CDR3 is TGTGCCAGCAGTGAAAGGAGGTCAAGCCCTGAAGCTTTCTTT. Translated: CASSERRSSPEAFF.